This TCR beta chain was obtained from a study of molecular identifiers for immune sequencing clone quantification. Study-wide results and caveats: Detectable among more than 800,000 naive cells, according to reports, was Jurkat TCR RNA spiked in from one cell. Clones exceeding 20 RNA copies carried over 97% of effector molecules but under 1% of naive-cell molecules.

Many counts were recorded for this clonotype. Its antigen is not identified. CDR1 and CDR2 from the germline V gene are SGHAT and FQNNGV. The CDR3 runs 12 residues. V lost 4 bases to trimming and J lost 6 bases, with 7 bases between them. Using 10%, 30% or 50% RNA, naive CD8 libraries were derived from approximately 20,000 to 1,000,000 sorted cells. The CD8+CD4-CCR7+CD45RA+ phenotype defined the sorted naive CD8 T cells. Each CDR3 protein is one row after TCRdb ran MiXCR on the PCR reads. The sample carries about 500,000 distinct CDR3 sequences, less than 30% recorded once. The chain carries TRBV11-2 and TRBJ2-1, with no clear D. The material sequenced was naive CD8+ T cells from blood, with Jurkat cell RNA spiked in. Stated subset: FACS-sorted CD8+CD4-CCR7+CD45RA+ naive T cells. The sequence was obtained from a human donor in good health. Some libraries in this study had Jurkat cell RNA spiked in. CDR3 residues: CASSYSPNEQFF. The CDR3 DNA follows: TGTGCCAGCAGCTATTCCCCCAATGAGCAGTTCTTC.